One and the same sample provided the 8 T cell receptor beta chains below, sequenced in a study of shared clonotypes between healthy human individuals (dated by TCRdb to the early 2020s). The library was made by the immunoSEQ multiplex PCR assay. Imported from immuneACCESS, the table was reduced by TCRdb to in-frame sequences with V and J called. These copies leave out some clones; in studies compared against another copy, an unresolved V gene accounts for under half, and the cause of the remainder is not known. For this sample there are approximately 720,000 clones; about 90% appear just once. About 24% of the sample comes from the top ten. For the CD8 naive samples, CD45RO-negative cells were positively selected for CCR7, yielding a CD45RA+CCR7+ population from which TemRA cells were excluded. Source material: naive CD8+ T cells sorted from blood. What the cell subset or site label conveys for this sample: CD45RA+CCR7+. All receptors derive from a man aged 30-40 years in good health.

This chain joins TRBV12-5 and TRBJ2-5, with unresolved D. The CDR3 has 12 residues. Trimming pared 5 bases from V and 5 bases from J, leaving 9 bases between. The germline V gene has CDR1 LGHNT and CDR2 FRNRAP. The CDR3 DNA reads TGTGCTAGTGGTCTTGGGATGGAGACCCAGTACTTC. Its protein product is CASGLGMETQYF.

This clone was observed once. The J gene is TRBJ1-4, the V gene TRBV18, with D possibly TRBD1 on 5 matching bases. Trimming left V 3 bases short and J 7 bases short, with 15 bases between. The CDR3 spans 15 residues. Per germline, CDR1 KGHSH and CDR2 LQKENI. CDR3 DNA sequence: TGTGCCAGCTCACCGGGGACTCGATACGGTGAAAAACTGTTTTTT. This gives the protein CASSPGTRYGEKLFF.

V usage is TRBV6-1 and J usage is TRBJ2-1, with unresolved D. V was pared by 1 base and J by 0 bases, with 7 bases between. The CDR3 runs to 15 residues. Germline V gene lookup returns CDR1 MNHNS and CDR2 SASEGT. CDR3 in amino acids: CASSEGAYSYNEQFF. The CDR3 bases are TGTGCCAGCAGTGAAGGGGCGTACTCCTACAATGAGCAGTTCTTC.

In its sample, this clone was seen once. The V gene is TRBV7-6, the J gene TRBJ2-1; D possibly corresponds to TRBD2 (5 bases). V was clipped by 1 base and J by 7 bases, with 14 bases between them. Germline V gene data show CDR1 as SGHVS and CDR2 as FNYEAQ. This CDR3 is built from 15 residues. The CDR3 sequence: CASSLVALATNEQFF. The CDR3 DNA is TGTGCCAGCAGCTTAGTCGCGCTAGCCACAAATGAGCAGTTCTTC. Drawing the rest from reference TRBV7-6 and TRBJ2-1, the complete variable domain is GAGVSQSPRYKVTKRGQDVALRCDPISGHVSLYWYRQALGQGPEFLTYFNYEAQQDKSGLPNDRFSAERPEGSISTLTIQRTEQRDSAMYRCASSLVALATNEQFFGPGTRLTVL.

The chain employs TRBV27 and TRBJ2-7; D is unresolved. Germline V gene lookup returns CDR1 MNHEY and CDR2 SMNVEV (reference sequence). The CDR3 is made up of 11 amino acids. V dropped 4 bases and J dropped 7 bases, with 8 bases sitting between them. CDR3 loop: CASSYLREQYF. The CDR3 bases are TGTGCCAGCAGTTACCTTCGGGAGCAGTACTTC.

The chain joins TRBV7-3 to TRBJ2-3; 7 nucleotides match TRBD2. The ends lost 5 bases at V and 2 bases at J; junction bases unmatched: 7. The germline V gene encodes CDR1 SGHTA and CDR2 FQGTGA. The CDR3 extends over 15 amino acids. CDR3 coding DNA: TGTGCCAGCAGCAACCCTAGCGGCAACACAGATACGCAGTATTTT. Amino acids: CASSNPSGNTDTQYF.

J is TRBJ2-2 and V is TRBV27; D remains ambiguous. This CDR3 is built from 16 residues. V was trimmed by 5 bases and J by 1 base, leaving 14 bases between them. Germline CDR1 is MNHEY and CDR2 is SMNVEV (reference sequence). As DNA, the CDR3 is TGTGCCAGCAGTCTAAGGGTAATTGAGAACACCGGGGAGCTGTTTTTT. It encodes CASSLRVIENTGELFF.

The genes are TRBV7-9 and TRBJ1-2; perhaps TRBD1 as D (5 bases). Trimming shortened V by 5 bases and J by 4 bases, and 17 bases separated the two germline ends. The germline V gene has CDR1 SEHNR and CDR2 FQNEAQ (reference sequence). The CDR3 loop spans 15 amino acids. The CDR3 loop reads CASSQGVEGGYGYTF. The CDR3 DNA sequence: TGTGCCAGCAGCCAAGGGGTAGAAGGTGGCTATGGCTACACCTTC.